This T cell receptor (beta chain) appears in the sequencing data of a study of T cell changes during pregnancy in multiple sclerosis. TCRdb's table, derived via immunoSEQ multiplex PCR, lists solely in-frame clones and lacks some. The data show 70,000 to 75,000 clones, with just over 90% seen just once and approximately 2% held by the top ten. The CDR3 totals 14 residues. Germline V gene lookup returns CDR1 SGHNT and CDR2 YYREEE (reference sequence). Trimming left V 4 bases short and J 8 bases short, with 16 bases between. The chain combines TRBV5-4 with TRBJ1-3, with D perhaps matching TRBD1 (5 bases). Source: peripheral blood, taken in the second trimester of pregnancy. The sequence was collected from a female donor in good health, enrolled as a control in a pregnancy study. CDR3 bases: TGTGCCAGCAGCCCGGACCAGGGTAGGCACACCATATATTTT. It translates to CASSPDQGRHTIYF.